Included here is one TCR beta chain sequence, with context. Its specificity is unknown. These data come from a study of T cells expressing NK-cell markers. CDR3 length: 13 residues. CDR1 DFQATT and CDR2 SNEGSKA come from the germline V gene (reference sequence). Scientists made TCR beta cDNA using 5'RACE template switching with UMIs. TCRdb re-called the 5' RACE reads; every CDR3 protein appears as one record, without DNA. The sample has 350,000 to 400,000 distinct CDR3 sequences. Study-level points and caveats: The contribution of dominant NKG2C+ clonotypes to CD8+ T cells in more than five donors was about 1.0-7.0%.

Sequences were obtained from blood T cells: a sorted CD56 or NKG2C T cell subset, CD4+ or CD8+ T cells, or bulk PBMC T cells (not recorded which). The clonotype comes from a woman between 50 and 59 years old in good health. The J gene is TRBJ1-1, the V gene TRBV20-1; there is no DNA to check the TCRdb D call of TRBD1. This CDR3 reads CSARDPSGPEAFF.